The 9 T cell receptor beta chains reported below all come from one sample, sequenced in a study of shared clonotypes between healthy human individuals. Profiled with immunoSEQ multiplex PCR; TCRdb holds only in-frame clones, not every one. This sample yields roughly 2 million clones, of which nearly 97% are seen a single time; approximately 0.13% belongs to the top ten. The sequencing sample was made of naive CD4+ T cells sorted from blood. Subset of the sample: CD45RA+ positively selected. The receptor source for this set is a man aged 18 to 30 in good health.

The CDR3 bases are TGTGCCAGCAGGACAAGCTCTGGAAACACCATATATTTT. Translated: CASRTSSGNTIYF. V usage is TRBV27 and J usage is TRBJ1-3; no clear D gene. Between the trimmed V and J ends, which lost 6 bases and 0 bases, there was a span of 6 bases. This CDR3 region has 13 residues. Germline V gene data show CDR1 as MNHEY and CDR2 as SMNVEV (reference sequence).

J is TRBJ1-2 and V is TRBV30; a possible D gene is TRBD1 (5 bases). V lost 1 base and J 2 bases, leaving 11 bases between the germline ends. CDR1 and CDR2 (germline): GTSNPN, SVGIG (reference sequence). The CDR3 has 14 residues. CDR3 nucleotides: TGTGCCTGGAGTGCGACAGCGATAAACTATGGCTACACCTTC. Translating gives CAWSATAINYGYTF.

The chain uses TRBV6-6 and TRBJ2-1; no clear D. In germline, CDR1 is MNHNY, CDR2 SVGAGI (reference sequence). The CDR3 is made up of 15 amino acids. V gave up 2 bases and J gave up 4 bases, with 12 bases separating them. The DNA of the CDR3 is TGTGCCAGCAGTTACCGCAGTCCGCCATACAATGAGCAGTTCTTC. This codes for CASSYRSPPYNEQFF.

CDR3 coding DNA: TGTGCCAGCAGCCCGTTGGTTGAAGCTTTCTTT. It encodes CASSPLVEAFF. This sequence joins TRBV11-2 and TRBJ1-1; D unresolved. Germline V lookup: CDR1 SGHAT, CDR2 FQNNGV. This CDR3 is built from 11 residues. Between the trimmed V and J ends, which lost 5 bases and 7 bases, there was a span of 8 bases.

This chain links TRBV18 with TRBJ2-1; D is unresolved. Trimming shortened V by 3 bases and J by 7 bases, and 13 bases separated the two germline ends. From germline, CDR1 is KGHSH and CDR2 LQKENI. CDR3 length: 14 residues. The CDR3 reads CASSPEIPWNEQFF. The DNA for the CDR3 is TGTGCCAGCTCACCGGAGATCCCTTGGAATGAGCAGTTCTTC. Drawing the rest from reference TRBV18 and TRBJ2-1, the complete variable domain is NAGVMQNPRHLVRRRGQEARLRCSPMKGHSHVYWYRQLPEEGLKFMVYLQKENIIDESGMPKERFSAEFPKEGPSILRIQQVVRGDSAAYFCASSPEIPWNEQFFGPGTRLTVL.

CDR3 nucleotides: TGTGCCAGCAGTTCCTCACCGGGACAGGCGTCTTCACCCCTCCACTTT. Translated: CASSSSPGQASSPLHF. The chain is built from TRBV28 and TRBJ1-6; TRBD1 aligns across 8 bases. Trimming cost V 4 bases and J 9 bases; bases outside gene matches: 11. CDR3 length: 16 residues. Looked up from germline, CDR1 is MDHEN and CDR2 is SYDVKM.

The chain has TRBV9 and TRBJ1-1; D is unclear. The ends were cut back, 2 bases at V and 10 bases at J, with 15 bases in the middle. Germline V gene lookup returns CDR1 SGDLS and CDR2 YYNGEE. This CDR3 has 13 residues. This CDR3 is CASSVGPLSPAFF. DNA of the CDR3: TGTGCCAGCAGCGTGGGCCCGCTTTCGCCAGCTTTCTTT.

As DNA, the CDR3 is TGTGCCAGCAGCTTGGGGGTTAGCCGGGAGACCCAGTACTTC. This translates into CASSLGVSRETQYF. V gene TRBV5-6 combines with J gene TRBJ2-5, with D uncertain. The CDR3 consists of 14 residues. Trimming shortened V by 0 bases and J by 5 bases, and 11 bases separated the two germline ends. Looked up from germline, CDR1 is SGHDT and CDR2 is YYEEEE.

This clone was observed a handful of times. J is TRBJ1-6 and V is TRBV19, with 9 bases lining up with TRBD1. The J segment lost 9 bases and the V segment lost 7 bases, leaving 10 bases of the junction unmatched. The CDR3 length is 15 residues. Germline V gene sequence: CDR1 LNHDA, CDR2 SQIVND (reference sequence). The CDR3 sequence: CASKGDREKSSPLHF. CDR3 in DNA: TGTGCCAGTAAAGGGGACAGGGAAAAGAGTTCACCCCTCCACTTT.